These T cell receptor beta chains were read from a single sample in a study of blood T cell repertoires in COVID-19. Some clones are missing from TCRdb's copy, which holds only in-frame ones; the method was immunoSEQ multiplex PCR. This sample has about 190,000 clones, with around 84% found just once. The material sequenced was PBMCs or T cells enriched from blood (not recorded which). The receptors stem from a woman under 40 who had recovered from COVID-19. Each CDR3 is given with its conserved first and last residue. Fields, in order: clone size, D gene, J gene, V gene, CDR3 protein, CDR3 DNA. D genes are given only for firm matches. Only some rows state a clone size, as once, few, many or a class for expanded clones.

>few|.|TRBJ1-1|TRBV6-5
CASSYRVGGTEAFF
TGTGCCAGCAGTTACCGGGTCGGAGGCACTGAAGCTTTCTTT
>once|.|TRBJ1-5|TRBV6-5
CASSLPRRNQPQHF
TGTGCCAGCAGCCTCCCGCGGAGAAATCAGCCCCAGCATTTT
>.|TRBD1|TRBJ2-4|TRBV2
CASSGQGGNIQYF
TGTGCCAGCAGTGGACAGGGTGGAAACATTCAGTACTTC
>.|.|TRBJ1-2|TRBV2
CAAPGQQSYGYTF
TGTGCCGCTCCGGGACAACAGTCTTATGGCTACACCTTC
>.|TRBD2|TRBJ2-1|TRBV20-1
CSAGLVGQFF
TGCAGTGCTGGACTAGTGGGGCAGTTCTTC
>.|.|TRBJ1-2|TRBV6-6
CASSLEGGRGYTF
TGTGCCAGCAGTCTCGAAGGGGGAAGGGGCTACACCTTC
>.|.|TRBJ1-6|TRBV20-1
CSASYPGLYNSPLHF
TGCAGTGCTAGTTACCCGGGACTGTATAATTCACCCCTCCACTTT
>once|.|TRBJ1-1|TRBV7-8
CASSFRVGGLNTEAFF
TGTGCCAGCAGCTTCCGGGTCGGTGGATTGAACACTGAAGCTTTCTTT
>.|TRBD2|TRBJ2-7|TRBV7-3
CASSLLAGGAYEQYF
TGTGCCAGCAGTCTACTAGCGGGAGGGGCCTACGAGCAGTACTTC
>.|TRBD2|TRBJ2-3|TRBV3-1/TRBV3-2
CASSQPGLAGGPTDTQYF
TGTGCCAGCAGCCAGCCGGGACTAGCGGGAGGGCCCACAGATACGCAGTATTTT
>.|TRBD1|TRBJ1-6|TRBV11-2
CASSLGPLRQGWDSPLHF
TGTGCCAGCAGCTTAGGTCCCCTAAGACAGGGATGGGATTCACCCCTCCACTTT
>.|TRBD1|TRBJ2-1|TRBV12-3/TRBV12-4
CASRRQGWNEQFF
TGTGCCAGCAGGCGACAGGGGTGGAATGAGCAGTTCTTC
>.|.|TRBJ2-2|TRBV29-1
CSVVREDTGELFF
TGCAGCGTTGTCAGGGAGGACACCGGGGAGCTGTTTTTT
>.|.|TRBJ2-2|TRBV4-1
CASSLQGSANTGELFF
TGCGCCAGCAGCCTACAGGGCTCCGCGAACACCGGGGAGCTGTTTTTT
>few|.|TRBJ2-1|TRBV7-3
CASSLSSANEQFF
TGTGCCAGCAGCTTATCCAGCGCCAATGAGCAGTTCTTC
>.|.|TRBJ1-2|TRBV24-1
CATSDPDSYGYTF
TGTGCCACCAGTGACCCCGACAGCTATGGCTACACCTTC
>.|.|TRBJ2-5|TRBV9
CASSVATGDSETQYF
TGTGCCAGCAGCGTAGCAACGGGAGATTCGGAGACCCAGTACTTC
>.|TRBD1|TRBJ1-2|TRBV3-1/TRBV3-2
CASSQGDRVGRF
TGTGCCAGCAGCCAAGGGGACAGGGTAGGTCGCTTC
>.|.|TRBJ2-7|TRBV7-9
CASSLGAGYEQYF
TGTGCCAGCAGCTTGGGGGCGGGTTACGAGCAGTACTTC
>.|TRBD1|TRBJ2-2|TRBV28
CASSLIGGLGELFF
TGTGCCAGCAGTTTGATAGGGGGCCTCGGGGAGCTGTTTTTT
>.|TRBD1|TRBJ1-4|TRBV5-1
CASSFTRQGINEKLFF
TGCGCCAGCAGCTTTACCAGACAGGGGATTAATGAAAAACTGTTTTTT
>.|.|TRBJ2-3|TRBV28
CASSLIGEELGTDTQYF
TGTGCCAGCAGTTTGATAGGAGAGGAACTTGGCACAGATACGCAGTATTTT
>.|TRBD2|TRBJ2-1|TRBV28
CASSLWTSGINEQFF
TGTGCCAGCAGTCTATGGACTAGCGGGATCAATGAGCAGTTCTTC
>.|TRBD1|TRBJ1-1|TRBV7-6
CASSLGSGTGLGNTEAFF
TGTGCCAGCAGCTTAGGTTCGGGGACAGGGTTGGGGAACACTGAAGCTTTCTTT
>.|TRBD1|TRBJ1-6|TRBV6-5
CASSRDSFSQSPLHF
TGTGCCAGCAGTAGGGACAGTTTTTCGCAATCACCCCTCCACTTT
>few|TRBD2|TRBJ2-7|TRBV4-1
CASSISGTSVSEQYF
TGCGCCAGCAGCATCTCCGGGACTAGCGTCTCCGAGCAGTACTTC
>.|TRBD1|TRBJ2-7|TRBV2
CASTWDRGSYEQYF
TGTGCCAGTACGTGGGACAGGGGCTCCTACGAGCAGTACTTC
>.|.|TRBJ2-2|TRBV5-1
CASSPGGKNTGELFF
TGCGCCAGCAGCCCCGGGGGTAAGAACACCGGGGAGCTGTTTTTT
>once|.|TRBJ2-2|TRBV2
CASSGRTGLFRELFF
TGTGCCAGCAGTGGCAGAACAGGGCTTTTTCGGGAGCTGTTTTTT
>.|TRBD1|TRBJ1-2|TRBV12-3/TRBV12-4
CATTSGGSGYTF
TGTGCCACCACTTCAGGGGGCTCTGGCTACACCTTC
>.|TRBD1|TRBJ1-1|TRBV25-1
CASSVGTGGNTEAFF
TGTGCCAGCAGTGTGGGGACAGGGGGGAACACTGAAGCTTTCTTT
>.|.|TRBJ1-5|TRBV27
CASSLLPFNQPQHF
TGTGCCAGCAGTTTACTCCCGTTCAATCAGCCCCAGCATTTT
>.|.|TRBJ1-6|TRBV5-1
CASSPWGDGKNSPLHF
TGCGCCAGCAGCCCCTGGGGGGACGGTAAGAATTCACCCCTCCACTTT
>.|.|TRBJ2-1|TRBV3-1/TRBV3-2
CASSQATMGNEQFF
TGTGCCAGCAGCCAAGCTACTATGGGCAATGAGCAGTTCTTC
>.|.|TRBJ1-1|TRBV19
CASRVALNTEAFF
TGTGCCAGTAGGGTAGCCTTGAACACTGAAGCTTTCTTT
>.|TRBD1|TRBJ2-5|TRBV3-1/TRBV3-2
CASSLRTGGETQYF
TGTGCCAGCAGCCTCCGGACAGGGGGAGAGACCCAGTACTTC
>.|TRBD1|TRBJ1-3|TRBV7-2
CASSPLDRATGNTIYF
TGTGCCAGCAGCCCCCTCGACAGGGCGACTGGAAACACCATATATTTT
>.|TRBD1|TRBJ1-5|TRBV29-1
CSVETGASNQPQHF
TGCAGCGTTGAGACAGGGGCTAGCAATCAGCCCCAGCATTTT
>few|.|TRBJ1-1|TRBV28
CASSLFGLPPEAFF
TGTGCCAGCAGTTTGTTTGGACTTCCCCCTGAAGCTTTCTTT
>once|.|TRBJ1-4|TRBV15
CATSRDLWADSTNEKLFF
TGTGCCACCAGCAGAGATCTCTGGGCGGACTCAACTAATGAAAAACTGTTTTTT
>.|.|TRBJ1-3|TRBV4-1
CASSQNRAGNTIYF
TGCGCCAGCAGCCAAAACAGGGCTGGAAACACCATATATTTT
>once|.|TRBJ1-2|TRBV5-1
CASSPAGDYGYTF
TGCGCCAGCAGCCCGGCGGGGGACTATGGCTACACCTTC
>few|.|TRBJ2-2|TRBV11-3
CASSLRQTGELFF
TGTGCCAGCAGCTTGCGGCAAACCGGGGAGCTGTTTTTT
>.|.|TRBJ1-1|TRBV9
CASTRGFDTEAFF
TGTGCCAGCACCCGGGGGTTTGACACTGAAGCTTTCTTT